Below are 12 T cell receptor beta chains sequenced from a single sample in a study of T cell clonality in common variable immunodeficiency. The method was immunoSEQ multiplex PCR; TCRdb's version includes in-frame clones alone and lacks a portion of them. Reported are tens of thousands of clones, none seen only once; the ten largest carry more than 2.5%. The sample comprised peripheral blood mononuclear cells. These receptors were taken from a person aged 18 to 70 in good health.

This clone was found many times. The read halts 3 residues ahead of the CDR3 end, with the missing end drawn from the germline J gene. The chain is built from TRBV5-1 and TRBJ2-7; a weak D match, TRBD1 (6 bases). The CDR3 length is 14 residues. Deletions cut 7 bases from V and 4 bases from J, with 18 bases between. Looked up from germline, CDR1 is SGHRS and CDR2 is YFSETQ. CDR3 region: CASATQGKVYEQYF. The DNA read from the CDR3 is TGCGCCAGCGCAACTCAGGGGAAGGTATACGAG.

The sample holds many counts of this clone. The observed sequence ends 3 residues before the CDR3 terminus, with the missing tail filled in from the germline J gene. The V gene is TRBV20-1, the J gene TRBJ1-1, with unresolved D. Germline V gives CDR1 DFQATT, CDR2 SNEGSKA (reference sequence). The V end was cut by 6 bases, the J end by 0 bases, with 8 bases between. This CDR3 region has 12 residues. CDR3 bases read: TGCAGTGCCCCAGAATTGAACACTGAA. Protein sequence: CSAPELNTE. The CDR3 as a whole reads CSAPELNTEAFF.

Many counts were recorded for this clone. The CDR3 sequence: CASSLERSGDTQYF. The part of the CDR3 DNA that was read is TGTGCCAGCAGTCTCGAGCGATCGGGGGATACG. V gene TRBV2 combines with J gene TRBJ2-3, with D perhaps matching TRBD2 (5 bases). The read halts 3 residues ahead of the CDR3 end, with the missing end drawn from the germline J gene. The CDR3 contains 14 residues. V was shortened by 5 bases and J by 6 bases, with 15 bases between the two germline ends. CDR1 and CDR2 from the germline V gene are SNHLY and FYNNEI.

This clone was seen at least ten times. The CDR3 loop reads CASSPTGGGNYGYTF. The DNA read from the CDR3 is TGTGCCAGTAGCCCTACAGGGGGCGGTAACTATGGC. This chain uses TRBV19 with TRBJ1-2, with TRBD1 matching over 9 bases. The read comes to an end 3 residues before the CDR3 does, leaving the germline J gene to fill in the end. The germline CDR1 and CDR2 sequences are LNHDA and SQIVND (reference sequence). Trimming took 6 bases from V and 1 from J; bases not matched to a gene: 6. This CDR3 region has 15 residues.

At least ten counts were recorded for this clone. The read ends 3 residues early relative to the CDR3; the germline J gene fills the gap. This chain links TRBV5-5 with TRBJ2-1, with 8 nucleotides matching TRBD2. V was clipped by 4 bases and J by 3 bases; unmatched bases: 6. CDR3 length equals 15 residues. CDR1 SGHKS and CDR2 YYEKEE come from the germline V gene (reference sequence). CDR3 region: CASSVGAGGYNEQFF. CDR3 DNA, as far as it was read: TGTGCCAGCAGCGTGGGGGCGGGAGGCTACAATGAG. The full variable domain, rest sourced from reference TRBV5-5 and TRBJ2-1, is DAGVTQSPTHLIKTRGQQVTLRCSPISGHKSVSWYQQVLGQGPQFIFQYYEKEERGRGNFPDRFSARQFPNYSSELNVNALLLGDSALYLCASSVGAGGYNEQFFGPGTRLTVL.

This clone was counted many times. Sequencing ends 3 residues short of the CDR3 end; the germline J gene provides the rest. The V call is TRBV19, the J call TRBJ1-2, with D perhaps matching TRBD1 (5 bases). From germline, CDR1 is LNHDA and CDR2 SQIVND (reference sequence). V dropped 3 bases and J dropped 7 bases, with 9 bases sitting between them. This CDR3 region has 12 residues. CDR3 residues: CASSIERGGYTF. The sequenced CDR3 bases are TGTGCCAGTAGTATTGAGAGGGGTGGC.

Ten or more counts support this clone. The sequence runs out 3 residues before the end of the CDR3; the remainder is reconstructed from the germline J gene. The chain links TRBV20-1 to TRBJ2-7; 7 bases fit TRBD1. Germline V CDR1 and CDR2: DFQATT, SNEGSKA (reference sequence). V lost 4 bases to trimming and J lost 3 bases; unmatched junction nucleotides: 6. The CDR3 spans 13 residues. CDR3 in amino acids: CSAKGRGFYEQYF. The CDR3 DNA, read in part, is TGCAGTGCTAAGGGCAGGGGGTTCTACGAG.

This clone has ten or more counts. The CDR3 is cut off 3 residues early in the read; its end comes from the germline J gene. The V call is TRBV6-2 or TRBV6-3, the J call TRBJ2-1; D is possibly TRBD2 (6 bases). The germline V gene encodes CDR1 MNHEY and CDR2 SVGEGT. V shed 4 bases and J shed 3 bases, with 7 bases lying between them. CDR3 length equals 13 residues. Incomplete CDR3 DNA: TGTGCCAGCAGTTGGGACTTCTACAATGAG. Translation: CASSWDFYNE. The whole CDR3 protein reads CASSWDFYNEQFF.

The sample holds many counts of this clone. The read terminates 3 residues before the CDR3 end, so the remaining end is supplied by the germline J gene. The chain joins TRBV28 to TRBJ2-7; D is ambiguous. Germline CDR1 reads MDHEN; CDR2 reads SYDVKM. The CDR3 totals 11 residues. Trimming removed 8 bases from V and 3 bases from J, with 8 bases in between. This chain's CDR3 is CASSLLYEQYF. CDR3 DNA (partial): TGTGCCAGCTCCCTTCTCTACGAG.

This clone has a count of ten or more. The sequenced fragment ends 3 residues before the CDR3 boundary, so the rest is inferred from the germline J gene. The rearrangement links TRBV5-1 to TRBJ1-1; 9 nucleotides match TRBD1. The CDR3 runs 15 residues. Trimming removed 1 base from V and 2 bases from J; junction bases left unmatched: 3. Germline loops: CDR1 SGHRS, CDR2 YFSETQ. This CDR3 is CASSLLQGANTEAFF. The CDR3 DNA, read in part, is TGCGCCAGCAGCTTGTTACAGGGGGCAAACACTGAA.

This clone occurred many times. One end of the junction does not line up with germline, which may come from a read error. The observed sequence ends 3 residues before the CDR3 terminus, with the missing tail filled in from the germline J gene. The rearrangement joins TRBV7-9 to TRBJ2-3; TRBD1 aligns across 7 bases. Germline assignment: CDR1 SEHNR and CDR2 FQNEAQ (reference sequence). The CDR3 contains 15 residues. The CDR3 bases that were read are TGTGCCAGCAGCTTAGAGGGACAGCCGACAGTTACG. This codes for CASSLEGQPTVT. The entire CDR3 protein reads CASSLEGQPTVTQYF.

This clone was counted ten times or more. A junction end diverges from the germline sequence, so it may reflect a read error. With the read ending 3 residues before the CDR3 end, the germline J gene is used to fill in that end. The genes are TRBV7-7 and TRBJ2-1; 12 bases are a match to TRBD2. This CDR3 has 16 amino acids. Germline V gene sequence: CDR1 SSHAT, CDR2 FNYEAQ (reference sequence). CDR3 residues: CASSSTSGSSYNEQFF. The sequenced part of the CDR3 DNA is TGTGCTAGCAGCTCGACTAGCGGGAGCTCCTACAATGAG.